This T cell receptor (beta chain) was identified during a study of T cells after yellow fever vaccination. General observations from the study: Subsequent booster samples again held most clones from primary vaccination (96% CD4, approximately 85% CD8). Sorted repertoires could include abundant contaminating clonotypes from bulk cells. A faster peak, day 5 versus 15, was reached by the weaker secondary response.

Germline-derived CDR1 and CDR2 are SGHVS and FQNEAQ. V lost 1 base and J 12 bases, leaving 28 bases between the germline ends. CDR3 size: 18 residues. TCRdb re-analysed the 5' RACE reads in MiXCR, keeping a single row per CDR3 protein. This table has 500,000 to 650,000 distinct CDR3 sequences, around an eighth appearing once. This clonotype was observed a handful of times. The antigen is unknown. This receptor was obtained from a man aged 25 to 45 who received the YFV17D yellow fever vaccine. The chain uses TRBV7-8 and TRBJ2-4; possible D gene TRBD2, 6 bases. Material: PBMCs, obtained on the day of the yellow fever booster vaccination. Here the CDR3 DNA reads TGTGCCAGCAGCTTAGGCCCAAGTCGTAGGGGACTGCCCCCCACTCAGTACTTC. As protein: CASSLGPSRRGLPPTQYF.